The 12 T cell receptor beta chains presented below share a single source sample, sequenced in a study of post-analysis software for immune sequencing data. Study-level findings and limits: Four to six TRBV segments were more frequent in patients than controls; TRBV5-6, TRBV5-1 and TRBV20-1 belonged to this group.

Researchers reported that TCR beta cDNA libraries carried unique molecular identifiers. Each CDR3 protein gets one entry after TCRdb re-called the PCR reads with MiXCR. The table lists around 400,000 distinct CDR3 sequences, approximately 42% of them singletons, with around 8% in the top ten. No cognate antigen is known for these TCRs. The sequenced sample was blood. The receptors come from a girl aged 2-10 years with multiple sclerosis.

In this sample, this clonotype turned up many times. Written as DNA, the CDR3 is TGTGCCAGCAGCCAAGAGGTGGGAGAGGGGGCCAACGTCCTGACTTTC. It yields the protein CASSQEVGEGANVLTF. The V call is TRBV3-1, the J call TRBJ2-6; the D gene is possibly TRBD2 (5 bases). The CDR3 sequence is 16 residues long. The germline V gene has CDR1 LGHDT and CDR2 YNNKEL (reference sequence). Trimming removed 0 bases from V and 4 bases from J, with 10 bases in between.

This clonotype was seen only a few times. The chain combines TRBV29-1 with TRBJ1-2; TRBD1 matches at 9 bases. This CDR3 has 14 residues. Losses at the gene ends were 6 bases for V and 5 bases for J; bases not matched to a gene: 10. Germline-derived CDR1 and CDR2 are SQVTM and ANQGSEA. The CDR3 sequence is CSVATTDRGYGYTF. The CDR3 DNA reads TGCAGCGTGGCGACCACGGACAGGGGATATGGCTACACCTTC. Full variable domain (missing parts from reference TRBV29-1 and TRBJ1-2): SAVISQKPSRDICQRGTSLTIQCQVDSQVTMMFWYRQQPGQSLTLIATANQGSEATYESGFVIDKFPISRPNLTFSTLTVSNMSPEDSSIYLCSVATTDRGYGYTFGSGTRLTVV.

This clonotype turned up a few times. DNA for the CDR3: TGTGCCAGCAGTATGATTAAGGCCTATTCTACAGATACGCAGTATTTT. This gives the protein CASSMIKAYSTDTQYF. V and J are TRBV27 and TRBJ2-3; D gene unclear. This CDR3 region has 16 residues. Between the trimmed V and J ends, which lost 5 bases and 3 bases, there was a span of 18 bases. CDR1 MNHEY and CDR2 SMNVEV come from the germline V gene (reference sequence).

CDR3 nucleotide sequence: TGCGCCAGCAGCCAAGGTTTCATCGTAATGGAAGCTTTCTTT. This codes for CASSQGFIVMEAFF. The chain is built from TRBV4-1 and TRBJ1-1, with D hard to call. Per the germline V gene, CDR1 is MGHRA and CDR2 is YSYEKL. The CDR3 has 14 amino acids. Trimming stripped 1 base from V and 8 bases from J, with 14 bases between.

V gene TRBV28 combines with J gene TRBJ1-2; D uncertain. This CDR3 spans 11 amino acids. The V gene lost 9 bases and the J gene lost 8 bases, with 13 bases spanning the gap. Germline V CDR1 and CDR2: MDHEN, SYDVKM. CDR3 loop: CASLEGRGYTF. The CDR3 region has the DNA TGTGCCAGTCTGGAGGGAAGGGGCTACACCTTC.

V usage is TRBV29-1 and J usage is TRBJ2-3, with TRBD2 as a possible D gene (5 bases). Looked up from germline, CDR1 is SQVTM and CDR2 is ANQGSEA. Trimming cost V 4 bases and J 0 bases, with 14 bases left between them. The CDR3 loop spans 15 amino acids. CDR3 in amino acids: CSVVRWEKSTDTQYF. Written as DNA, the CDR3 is TGCAGCGTTGTGAGGTGGGAGAAAAGCACAGATACGCAGTATTTT.

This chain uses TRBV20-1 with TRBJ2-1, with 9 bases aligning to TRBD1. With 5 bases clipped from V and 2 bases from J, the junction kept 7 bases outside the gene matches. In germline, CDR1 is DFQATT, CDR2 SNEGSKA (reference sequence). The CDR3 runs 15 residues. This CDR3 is CSAPRRDRAYNEQFF. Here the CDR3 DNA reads TGCAGTGCTCCTAGGAGGGACAGGGCCTACAATGAGCAGTTCTTC.

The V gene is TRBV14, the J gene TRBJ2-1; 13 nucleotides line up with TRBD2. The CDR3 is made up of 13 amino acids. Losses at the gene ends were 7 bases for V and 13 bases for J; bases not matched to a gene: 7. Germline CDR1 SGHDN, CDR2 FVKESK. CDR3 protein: CASNLLAGGPQFF. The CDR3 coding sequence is TGTGCCAGCAACCTACTAGCGGGGGGGCCCCAGTTCTTC. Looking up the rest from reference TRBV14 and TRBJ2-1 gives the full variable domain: EAGVTQFPSHSVIEKGQTVTLRCDPISGHDNLYWYRRVMGKEIKFLLHFVKESKQDESGMPNNRFLAERTGGTYSTLKVQPAELEDSGVYFCASNLLAGGPQFFGPGTRLTVL.

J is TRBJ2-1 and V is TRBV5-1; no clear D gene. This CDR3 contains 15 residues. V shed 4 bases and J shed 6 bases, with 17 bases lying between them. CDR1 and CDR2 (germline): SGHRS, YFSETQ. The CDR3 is CASSPLSSSFNEQFF. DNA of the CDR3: TGCGCCAGCAGCCCCCTTTCGTCCTCTTTCAATGAGCAGTTCTTC.

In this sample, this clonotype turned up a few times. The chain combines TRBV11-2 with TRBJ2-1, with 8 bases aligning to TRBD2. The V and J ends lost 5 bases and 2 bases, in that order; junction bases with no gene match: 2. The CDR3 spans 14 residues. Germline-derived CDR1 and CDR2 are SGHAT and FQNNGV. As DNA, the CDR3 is TGTGCCAGCAGCCCGGGGGGGCCCTACAATGAGCAGTTCTTC. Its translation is CASSPGGPYNEQFF.

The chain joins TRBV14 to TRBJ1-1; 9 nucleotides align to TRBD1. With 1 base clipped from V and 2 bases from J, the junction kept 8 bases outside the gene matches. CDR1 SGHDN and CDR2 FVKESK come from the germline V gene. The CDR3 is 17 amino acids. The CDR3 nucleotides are TGTGCCAGCAGCCAAGCACGCGGGACAGGGCGTAACACTGAAGCTTTCTTT. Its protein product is CASSQARGTGRNTEAFF.

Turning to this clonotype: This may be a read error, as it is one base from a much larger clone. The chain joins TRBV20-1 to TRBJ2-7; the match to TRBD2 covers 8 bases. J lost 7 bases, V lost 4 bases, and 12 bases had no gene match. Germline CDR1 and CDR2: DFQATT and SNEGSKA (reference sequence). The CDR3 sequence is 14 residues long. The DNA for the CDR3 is TGCAGTGCTAACAACGCGGGGGGTAACAATGAGCAGTACTTC. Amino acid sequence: CSANNAGGNNEQYF.